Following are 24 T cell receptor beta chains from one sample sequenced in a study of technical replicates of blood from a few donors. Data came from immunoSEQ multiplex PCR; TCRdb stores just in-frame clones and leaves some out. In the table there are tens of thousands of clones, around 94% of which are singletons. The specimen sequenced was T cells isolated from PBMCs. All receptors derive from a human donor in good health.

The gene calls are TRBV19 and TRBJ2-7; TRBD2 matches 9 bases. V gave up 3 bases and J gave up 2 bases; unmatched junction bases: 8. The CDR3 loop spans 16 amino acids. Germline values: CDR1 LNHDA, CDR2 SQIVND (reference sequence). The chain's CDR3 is CASSISGLATPYEQYF. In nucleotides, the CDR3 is TGTGCCAGTAGTATCAGCGGACTAGCGACCCCCTACGAGCAGTACTTC.

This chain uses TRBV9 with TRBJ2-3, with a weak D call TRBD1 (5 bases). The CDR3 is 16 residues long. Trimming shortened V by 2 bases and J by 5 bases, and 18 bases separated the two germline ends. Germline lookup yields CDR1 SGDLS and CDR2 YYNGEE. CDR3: CASSVQLWGRIDTQYF. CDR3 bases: TGTGCCAGCAGCGTTCAGTTGTGGGGCCGGATAGATACGCAGTATTTT.

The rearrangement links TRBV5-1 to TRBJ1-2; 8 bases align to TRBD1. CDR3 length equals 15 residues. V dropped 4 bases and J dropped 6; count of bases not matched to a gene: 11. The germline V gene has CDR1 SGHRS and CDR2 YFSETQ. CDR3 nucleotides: TGCGCCAGCAGCCAGGACAGGGCGGAATACGATGGCTACACCTTC. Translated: CASSQDRAEYDGYTF.

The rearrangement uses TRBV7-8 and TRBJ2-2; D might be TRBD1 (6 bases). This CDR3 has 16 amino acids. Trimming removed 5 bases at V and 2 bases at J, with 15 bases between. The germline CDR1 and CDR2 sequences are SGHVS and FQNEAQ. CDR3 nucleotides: TGTGCCAGCAGCGACACTCGGGACACAAACACCGGGGAGCTGTTTTTT. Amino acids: CASSDTRDTNTGELFF.

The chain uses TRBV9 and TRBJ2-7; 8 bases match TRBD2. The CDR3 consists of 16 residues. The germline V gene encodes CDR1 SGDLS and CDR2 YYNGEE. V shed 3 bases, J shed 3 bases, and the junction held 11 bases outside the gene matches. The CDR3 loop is CASSAPEVAGIYEQYF. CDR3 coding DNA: TGTGCCAGCAGCGCACCTGAGGTAGCGGGAATCTACGAGCAGTACTTC.

In DNA, the CDR3 is TGTGCCAGCAGCGTAGTACTGGGACAACCTTATGGCTACACCTTC. Protein product: CASSVVLGQPYGYTF. This chain links TRBV9 with TRBJ1-2; TRBD1 might be the D (6 bases). Looked up from germline, CDR1 is SGDLS and CDR2 is YYNGEE. Trimming left V 0 bases short and J 5 bases short, with 14 bases between. CDR3 length: 15 amino acids.

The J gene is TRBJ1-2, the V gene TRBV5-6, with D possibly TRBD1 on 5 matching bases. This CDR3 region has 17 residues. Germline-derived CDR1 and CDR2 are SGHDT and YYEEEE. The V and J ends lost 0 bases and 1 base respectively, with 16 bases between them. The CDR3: CASSLVTGGTLNYGYTF. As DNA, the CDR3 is TGTGCCAGCAGCTTGGTCACCGGGGGAACACTTAACTATGGCTACACCTTC.

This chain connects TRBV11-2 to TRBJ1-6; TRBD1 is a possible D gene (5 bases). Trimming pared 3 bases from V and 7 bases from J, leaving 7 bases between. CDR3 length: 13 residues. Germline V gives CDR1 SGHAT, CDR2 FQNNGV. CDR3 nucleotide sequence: TGTGCCAGCAGCTTGTCAGGGAATTCACCCCTCCACTTT. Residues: CASSLSGNSPLHF.

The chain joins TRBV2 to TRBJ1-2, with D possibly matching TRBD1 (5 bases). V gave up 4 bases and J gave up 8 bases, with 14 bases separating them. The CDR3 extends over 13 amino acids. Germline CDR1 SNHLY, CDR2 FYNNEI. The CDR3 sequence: CASSVAGGIGYTF. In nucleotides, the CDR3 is TGTGCCAGCAGTGTAGCTGGGGGGATAGGCTACACCTTC.

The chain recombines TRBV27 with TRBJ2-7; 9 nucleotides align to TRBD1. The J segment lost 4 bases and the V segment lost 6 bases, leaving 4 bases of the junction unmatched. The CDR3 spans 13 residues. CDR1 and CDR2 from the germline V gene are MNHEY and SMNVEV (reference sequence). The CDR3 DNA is TGTGCCAGCAGATTGACAGGGGGGTACGAGCAGTACTTC. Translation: CASRLTGGYEQYF.

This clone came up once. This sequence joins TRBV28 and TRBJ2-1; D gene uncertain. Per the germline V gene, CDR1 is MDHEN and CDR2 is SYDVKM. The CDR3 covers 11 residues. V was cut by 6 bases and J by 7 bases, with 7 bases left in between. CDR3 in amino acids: CASSPLNEQFF. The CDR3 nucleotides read TGTGCCAGCAGCCCCTTAAATGAGCAGTTCTTC.

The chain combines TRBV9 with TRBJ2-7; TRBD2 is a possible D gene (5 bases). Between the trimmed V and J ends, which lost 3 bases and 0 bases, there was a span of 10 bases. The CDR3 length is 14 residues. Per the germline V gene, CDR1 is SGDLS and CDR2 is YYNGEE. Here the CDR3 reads CASSARVSSYEQYF. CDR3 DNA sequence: TGTGCCAGCAGCGCGAGGGTTAGCTCCTACGAGCAGTACTTC.

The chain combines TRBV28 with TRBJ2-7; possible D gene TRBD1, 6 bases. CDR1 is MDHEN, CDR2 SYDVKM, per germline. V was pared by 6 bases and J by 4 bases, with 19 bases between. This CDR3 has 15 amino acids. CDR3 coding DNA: TGTGCCAGCAGCTCCCTCGGACAGTTTAATTACGAGCAGTACTTC. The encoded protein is CASSSLGQFNYEQYF.

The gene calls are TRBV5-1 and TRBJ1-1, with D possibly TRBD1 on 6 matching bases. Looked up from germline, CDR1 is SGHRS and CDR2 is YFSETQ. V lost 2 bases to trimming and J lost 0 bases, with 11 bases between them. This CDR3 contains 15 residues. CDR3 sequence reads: CASSLRTALNTEAFF. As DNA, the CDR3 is TGCGCCAGCAGCTTAAGGACAGCCTTGAACACTGAAGCTTTCTTT.

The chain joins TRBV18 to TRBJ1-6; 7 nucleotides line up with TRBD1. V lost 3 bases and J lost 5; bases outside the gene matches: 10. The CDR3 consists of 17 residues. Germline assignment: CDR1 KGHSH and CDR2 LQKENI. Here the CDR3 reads CASSPTPYRGDNSPLHF. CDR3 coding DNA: TGTGCCAGCTCACCGACCCCGTACAGGGGCGATAATTCACCCCTCCACTTT. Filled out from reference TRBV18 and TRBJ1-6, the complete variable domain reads NAGVMQNPRHLVRRRGQEARLRCSPMKGHSHVYWYRQLPEEGLKFMVYLQKENIIDESGMPKERFSAEFPKEGPSILRIQQVVRGDSAAYFCASSPTPYRGDNSPLHFGNGTRLTVT.

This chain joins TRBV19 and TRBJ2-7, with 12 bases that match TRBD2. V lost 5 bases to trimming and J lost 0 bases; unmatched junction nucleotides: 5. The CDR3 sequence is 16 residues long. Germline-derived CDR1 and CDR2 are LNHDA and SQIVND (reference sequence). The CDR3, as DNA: TGTGCCAGTAGTCCCCAGACTAGCGGGGGCTCCTACGAGCAGTACTTC. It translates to CASSPQTSGGSYEQYF.

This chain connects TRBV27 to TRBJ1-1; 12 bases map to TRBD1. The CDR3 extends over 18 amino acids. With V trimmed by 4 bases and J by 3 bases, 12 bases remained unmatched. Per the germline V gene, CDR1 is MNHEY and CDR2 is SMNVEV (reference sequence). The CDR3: CASSSWDRGLLRDTEAFF. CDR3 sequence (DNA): TGTGCCAGCAGTTCTTGGGACAGGGGGCTTTTGAGGGACACTGAAGCTTTCTTT.

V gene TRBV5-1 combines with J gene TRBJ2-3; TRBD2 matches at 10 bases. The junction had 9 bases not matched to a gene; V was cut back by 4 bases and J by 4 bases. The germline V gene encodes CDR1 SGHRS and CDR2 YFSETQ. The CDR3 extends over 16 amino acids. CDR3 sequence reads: CASSPLSGGEADTQYF. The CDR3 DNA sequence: TGCGCCAGCAGCCCATTGAGCGGGGGGGAGGCAGATACGCAGTATTTT.

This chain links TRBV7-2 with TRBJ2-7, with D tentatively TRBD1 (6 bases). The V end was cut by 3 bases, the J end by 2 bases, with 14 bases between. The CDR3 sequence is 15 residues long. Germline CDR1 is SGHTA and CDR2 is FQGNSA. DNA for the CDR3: TGTGCCAGCAGCTTGCAAGGACAGAACCCCTACGAGCAGTACTTC. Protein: CASSLQGQNPYEQYF.

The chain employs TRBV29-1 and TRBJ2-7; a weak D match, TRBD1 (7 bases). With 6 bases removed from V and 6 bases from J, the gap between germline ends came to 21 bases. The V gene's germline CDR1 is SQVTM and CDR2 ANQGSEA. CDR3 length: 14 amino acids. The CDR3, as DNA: TGCAGCGTGAAAAACCCAGGGGGGCGAGGCGAGCAGTACTTC. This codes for CSVKNPGGRGEQYF.

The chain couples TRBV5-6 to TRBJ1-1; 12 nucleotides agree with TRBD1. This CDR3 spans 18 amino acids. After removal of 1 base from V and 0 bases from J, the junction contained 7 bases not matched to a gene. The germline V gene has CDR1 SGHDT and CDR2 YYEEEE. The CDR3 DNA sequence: TGTGCCAGCAGCTTGTATGGGACAGGGGGCCCCATGAACACTGAAGCTTTCTTT. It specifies CASSLYGTGGPMNTEAFF.

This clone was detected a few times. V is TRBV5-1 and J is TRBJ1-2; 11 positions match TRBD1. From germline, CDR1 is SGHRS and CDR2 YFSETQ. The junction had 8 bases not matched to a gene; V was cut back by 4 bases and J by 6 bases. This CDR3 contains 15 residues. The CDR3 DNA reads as TGCGCCAGCAGCCCCGTTAGGGACAGGGGGAATGGCTACACCTTC. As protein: CASSPVRDRGNGYTF.

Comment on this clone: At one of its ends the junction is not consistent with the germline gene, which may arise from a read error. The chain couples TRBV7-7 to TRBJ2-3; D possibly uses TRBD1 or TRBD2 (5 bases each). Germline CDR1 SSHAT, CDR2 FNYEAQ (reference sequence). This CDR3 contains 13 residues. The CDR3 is CASSLDRGDTQYF. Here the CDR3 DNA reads TGTGCTAGCAGCTTAGACAGAGGGGATACGCAGTATTTT.

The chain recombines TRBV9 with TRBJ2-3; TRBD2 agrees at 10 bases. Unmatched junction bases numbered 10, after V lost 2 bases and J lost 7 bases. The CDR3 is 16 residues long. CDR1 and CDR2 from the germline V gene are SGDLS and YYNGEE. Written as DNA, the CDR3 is TGTGCCAGCAGCGTCTTACCTAGCGGGAGTGGATATACGCAGTATTTT. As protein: CASSVLPSGSGYTQYF.